Listed below are T cell receptor beta chains from one sample, sequenced in a study of CD8 T cells in Susac syndrome. TCRdb fed the immunoSEQ multiplex PCR reads into MiXCR, producing one record per CDR3 protein. The sample contains 150,000 or so distinct CDR3 sequences, around 96% of which appear only once. Sequencing input: CD4+ T cells from PBMCs. Every receptor here comes from a human donor with Susac syndrome. Each CDR3 is given with its conserved first and last residue.

>TRBV7-6|TRBJ1-1
CASSAHLEGEAFF
>TRBV18|TRBJ2-5
CASSPPSDQETQYF
>TRBV6-2/TRBV6-3|TRBJ2-6
CASSTGTGPSGANVLTF
>TRBV6-5|TRBJ1-1
CATHTGAEAFF
>TRBV20-1|TRBJ1-2
CSARDRTGLKNGYTF
>TRBV3-1|TRBJ1-6
CASSQGRSPLHF
>TRBV25-1|TRBJ2-1
CASSGLNNEQFF
>TRBV4-3|TRBJ1-6
CASSQDQDGSPLHF
>TRBV12-3/TRBV12-4|TRBJ1-2
CASNSKGTVLEGYTF
>TRBV5-1|TRBJ2-3
CASRGLPDTQYF
>TRBV20-1|TRBJ2-5
CSALGVGETQYF
>TRBV5-1|TRBJ2-5
CASALTSREGETQYF
>TRBV5-4|TRBJ2-1
CASSPDRAPYNEQFF
>TRBV3-1|TRBJ2-3
CASSQTRGYSTDTQYF
>TRBV6-2/TRBV6-3|TRBJ1-1
CASSPGTGMNTEAFF
>TRBV6-1|TRBJ2-1
CASSEGRRMNEQFF
>TRBV19|TRBJ1-1
CASSIGATEAFF
>TRBV11-1|TRBJ1-1
CASSPRQSGTEAFF
>TRBV4-3|TRBJ2-1
CASSQNRQGEQFF
>TRBV25-1|TRBJ1-2
CASSRHSGGAGYTF
>TRBV27|TRBJ1-5
CASSRGNQPQHF
>TRBV3-1|TRBJ2-3
CASSQPGLVDF
>TRBV7-2|TRBJ1-6
CASSSGQGVRPLHF
>TRBV27|TRBJ2-4
CASTPQTGFHIQYF
>TRBV7-8|TRBJ1-5
CASSHWTGNQPQHF
>TRBV7-9|TRBJ1-5
CASSLVQGVSEQPQHF
>TRBV9|TRBJ1-5
CASSADGQALQPQHF
>TRBV20-1|TRBJ2-4
CSARDTRYRAYF
>TRBV19|TRBJ2-1
CASKTQGNNEQFF
>TRBV7-3|TRBJ2-3
CASSLAGQGTDTQYF
>TRBV10-3|TRBJ2-5
CAISADGTETQYF
>TRBV29-1|TRBJ2-2
CSATSGANTGELFF
>TRBV7-2|TRBJ1-2
CASSAGTGPFYGYTF
>TRBV11-2|TRBJ2-5
CASSLGGVVMGETQYF
>TRBV29-1|TRBJ2-7
CSVGWTESSYEQYF
>TRBV5-4|TRBJ2-5
CASSLTGPIAETQYF
>TRBV27|TRBJ1-1
CASSLLGDKWGTEAFF
>TRBV20-1|TRBJ2-5
CSARDTGRETQYF
>TRBV25-1|TRBJ2-5
CASSSLVETQYF
>TRBV20-1|TRBJ1-2
CSARDESNYGYTF
>TRBV13|TRBJ2-1
CASSSTARGASYNEQFF
>TRBV19|TRBJ2-7
CATAPGDRGSYEQYF
>TRBV5-1|TRBJ2-7
CASRARAGRNEQYF
>TRBV11-2|TRBJ1-2
CASRPDSHIYGYTF
>TRBV5-1|TRBJ2-7
CASSLDAGGPPIGQYF